This T cell receptor beta chain comes out of a study of a mutant IDH1 vaccine in newly diagnosed glioma. Study details: In weeks 1, 3, 5, 7, 11, 15, 19 and 23, patients were vaccinated. Most patients had received both radiotherapy and temozolomide, the prior options being radiotherapy, temozolomide, or both.

Germline V gene sequence: CDR1 SGHRS, CDR2 YFSETQ. The CDR3 is made up of 14 amino acids. V lost 0 bases and J 2 bases, leaving 8 bases between the germline ends. Regarding this clone: Antigen unknown.

Regarding time point: week 23, last vaccination. Vaccination used 300 ug of mutant IDH1 20-mer peptide per dose, with topical imiquimod. Donors had new WHO grade 3 or 4 IDH1-mutant, ATRX-lost astrocytomas. TCRdb's copy holds only in-frame clones and misses some; the assay was immunoSEQ multiplex PCR. The sample lists 70,000 to 95,000 clones, approximately 85% seen once, with over 0.7% in the top ten. The clonotype was recovered from a woman between 45 and 60 years old with glioma. The chain joins TRBV5-1 to TRBJ1-1; no firm D call. Specimen: PBMCs, collected from a glioma patient whose treatment included an IDH1 peptide vaccine. CDR3 protein: CASSLAAGNTEAFF. CDR3 coding DNA: TGCGCCAGCAGCTTGGCCGCAGGAAACACTGAAGCTTTCTTT.